Shown below are 23 T cell receptor beta chains from a single sample sequenced in a study of blood T cell repertoires in COVID-19 (dated by TCRdb to the early 2020s). Preparation of the library involved the immunoSEQ multiplex PCR assay. Drawn from immuneACCESS, this table holds only the in-frame rearrangements with V and J called that TCRdb kept. Clones are partly lost; checked studies trace under half to an unresolved V gene and leave the rest unexplained. For this sample there are around 97,000 clones; approximately 80% appear just once. The top ten clonotypes cover roughly 13% of the sample. The source material was peripheral blood. All receptors come from a human donor in a cohort sampled during active or convalescent COVID-19.

The chain links TRBV7-9 to TRBJ2-5, with 8 bases fitting TRBD1. V dropped 1 base and J dropped 3; count of bases not matched to a gene: 7. Per germline, CDR1 SEHNR and CDR2 FQNEAQ (reference sequence). The CDR3 has 16 residues. The CDR3, as DNA: TGTGCCAGCAGCTTAGACGGACAGGGATACGAAGAGACCCAGTACTTC. This gives the protein CASSLDGQGYEETQYF.

The chain has TRBV7-6 and TRBJ2-7; TRBD2 matches 15 bases. CDR3 length: 16 residues. Germline loops: CDR1 SGHVS, CDR2 FNYEAQ. V was pared by 3 bases and J by 7 bases, with 7 bases of the junction left unmatched. The CDR3 here is CASSFDAGLAGGEQYF. The CDR3 nucleotides are TGTGCCAGCAGCTTTGATGCGGGACTAGCGGGGGGTGAGCAGTACTTC.

The chain combines TRBV29-1 with TRBJ2-7, with 7 nucleotides matching TRBD1. CDR3 size: 18 residues. Losses at the gene ends were 5 bases for V and 2 bases for J; bases not matched to a gene: 21. The germline V gene has CDR1 SQVTM and CDR2 ANQGSEA. CDR3 in DNA: TGCAGCGTTCCACGCCTCACGACAGGGCAGGAAGGGACCTACGAGCAGTACTTC. Translated, it gives CSVPRLTTGQEGTYEQYF.

The chain uses TRBV3-1 (or the pseudogene TRBV3-2) and TRBJ1-2; 7 bases line up with TRBD1. J was trimmed by 4 bases and V by 5 bases; bases with no gene match: 7. Per germline, CDR1 LGHDT and CDR2 YNNKEL (reference sequence). This CDR3 contains 14 residues. CDR3 sequence: CASSGLTGSYGYTF. As DNA, the CDR3 is TGTGCCAGCAGCGGCCTGACAGGGTCCTATGGCTACACCTTC.

This clone was seen once. The chain links TRBV3-1 (or the pseudogene TRBV3-2) to TRBJ1-1; maybe TRBD1 (6 bases). Germline CDR1 is LGHDT and CDR2 is YNNKEL (reference sequence). The V end lost 4 bases, the J end lost 1 base, and 13 bases lay between the germline ends. The CDR3 contains 15 residues. CDR3 residues: CASSPDRSSNTEAFF. CDR3 DNA sequence: TGTGCCAGCAGCCCCGACAGGTCCTCGAACACTGAAGCTTTCTTT.

The rearrangement uses TRBV7-6 and TRBJ2-2; no reliable D call. Trimming shortened V by 5 bases and J by 7 bases, and 11 bases separated the two germline ends. Germline assignment: CDR1 SGHVS and CDR2 FNYEAQ. There are 13 residues in the CDR3. The CDR3, as DNA: TGTGCCAGCAGCCGTACAGTGCACGGGGAGCTGTTTTTT. Encoded protein: CASSRTVHGELFF.

The chain is built from TRBV7-3 and TRBJ2-1, with D perhaps TRBD2 (5 bases). V lost 7 bases, J lost 5 bases, and 12 bases lay in between. The germline V gene has CDR1 SGHTA and CDR2 FQGTGA. The CDR3 sequence is 13 residues long. The CDR3 coding sequence is TGTGCCAGCACTTTCTCGGGAAACAATGAGCAGTTCTTC. Translation: CASTFSGNNEQFF.

The V call is TRBV19, the J call TRBJ1-2; TRBD1 matches at 9 bases. Germline V gene lookup returns CDR1 LNHDA and CDR2 SQIVND (reference sequence). The CDR3 length is 15 residues. V gave up 5 bases and J gave up 5 bases; unmatched junction bases: 9. The CDR3 region is CASSAYRTGDYGYTF. The CDR3, as DNA: TGTGCCAGTAGTGCCTACAGGACAGGGGATTATGGCTACACCTTC.

A few counts support this clone. The V call is TRBV19, the J call TRBJ1-1, with D possibly TRBD1 on 5 matching bases. Trimming removed 0 bases from V and 0 bases from J, with 11 bases in between. Germline V CDR1 and CDR2: LNHDA, SQIVND (reference sequence). The CDR3 runs to 16 residues. The CDR3 DNA sequence: TGTGCCAGTAGTATAGATGAAGGACACCTGAACACTGAAGCTTTCTTT. Translation: CASSIDEGHLNTEAFF.

The V and J genes are TRBV11-2 and TRBJ1-1; D call uncertain. V lost 2 bases, J lost 4 bases, and 11 bases lay in between. The CDR3 sequence is 14 residues long. Germline CDR1 SGHAT, CDR2 FQNNGV. CDR3: CASSLKGGGTEAFF. The CDR3, as DNA: TGTGCCAGCAGCTTAAAGGGCGGAGGCACTGAAGCTTTCTTT.

The J gene is TRBJ2-7, the V gene TRBV5-1; 7 nucleotides align to TRBD1. This CDR3 contains 14 residues. Germline V gene lookup returns CDR1 SGHRS and CDR2 YFSETQ. Losses at the gene ends were 4 bases for V and 7 bases for J; bases not matched to a gene: 11. The CDR3, as DNA: TGCGCCAGCAGCGGGGGTGACAGGGAAGGGGAGCAGTACTTC. This gives the protein CASSGGDREGEQYF.

The chain couples TRBV3-1 (or the pseudogene TRBV3-2) to TRBJ1-2, with D possibly TRBD1 on 5 matching bases. The CDR3 covers 13 residues. Germline CDR1 and CDR2: LGHDT and YNNKEL (reference sequence). Trimming took off 7 bases at V and 8 bases at J, with 17 bases between the two ends. The CDR3 region is CASTLGRGRGYTF. The DNA of the CDR3 is TGTGCCAGCACCCTTGGAAGGGGCCGGGGCTACACCTTC.

This clone came up a few times. The chain joins TRBV5-1 to TRBJ1-4; 7 positions agree with TRBD1. With 7 bases clipped from V and 6 bases from J, the junction kept 6 bases outside the gene matches. The CDR3 has 13 amino acids. Germline V gene sequence: CDR1 SGHRS, CDR2 YFSETQ. CDR3 DNA: TGCGCCAGCCCCGGACAGGTTTATGAAAAACTGTTTTTT. Its translation: CASPGQVYEKLFF.

This chain links TRBV11-3 with TRBJ1-2; a possible D gene is TRBD1 (6 bases). V was pared by 0 bases and J by 4 bases, with 12 bases between. CDR1 is SGHNT, CDR2 YENEEA, per germline. The CDR3 covers 15 residues. CDR3 sequence (DNA): TGTGCCAGCAGCTTAGATCGGGGGGGCCTCTATGGCTACACCTTC. Its protein is CASSLDRGGLYGYTF.

The rearrangement joins TRBV10-1 to TRBJ1-5; 9 positions agree with TRBD1. The ends lost 7 bases at V and 2 bases at J; junction bases unmatched: 24. The CDR3 is 21 amino acids. Germline lookup yields CDR1 WNHNN and CDR2 SYGVQD (reference sequence). This chain's CDR3 is CASIDSVEGQGPVRGNQPQHF. CDR3 nucleotide sequence: TGCGCCAGCATAGACTCTGTGGAGGGACAGGGCCCGGTCAGGGGCAATCAGCCCCAGCATTTT.

This rearrangement joins TRBV15 to TRBJ1-1, with a weak D call TRBD1 (6 bases). Trimming shortened V by 3 bases and J by 1 base, and 9 bases separated the two germline ends. This CDR3 is 14 amino acids long. Germline CDR1 reads LNHNV; CDR2 reads YYDKDF (reference sequence). The CDR3 nucleotides read TGTGCCACCAGCAGGATACAGGGGAACACTGAAGCTTTCTTT. Translating it yields CATSRIQGNTEAFF. Supplemented by reference TRBV15 and TRBJ1-1, the full variable domain reads DAMVIQNPRYQVTQFGKPVTLSCSQTLNHNVMYWYQQKSSQAPKLLFHYYDKDFNNEADTPDNFQSRRPNTSFCFLDIRSPGLGDTAMYLCATSRIQGNTEAFFGQGTRLTVV.

The sample holds one count of this clone. V usage is TRBV24-1 and J usage is TRBJ1-1; 10 nucleotides line up with TRBD1. The trim removed 3 bases at V and 5 bases at J, leaving 5 bases unmatched. The CDR3 spans 15 residues. Germline V lookup: CDR1 KGHDR, CDR2 SFDVKD. The CDR3 here is CATSDRTGGLTEAFF. The CDR3 coding sequence is TGTGCCACCAGTGATCGGACAGGGGGTTTGACTGAAGCTTTCTTT.

The chain uses TRBV7-6 and TRBJ2-7; TRBD2 is a possible D gene (5 bases). The V gene's germline CDR1 is SGHVS and CDR2 FNYEAQ. V dropped 2 bases and J dropped 4 bases, with 9 bases sitting between them. The CDR3 is made up of 13 amino acids. CDR3 bases: TGTGCCAGCAGCTTATCCGGGATATACGAGCAGTACTTC. Protein: CASSLSGIYEQYF.

CDR3: CATALAKNIQYF. For the CDR3, the DNA is TGTGCCACCGCACTAGCCAAAAACATTCAGTACTTC. V gene TRBV28 combines with J gene TRBJ2-4; D not resolved. The CDR3 spans 12 residues. Trimming took 10 bases from V and 0 from J, leaving 7 bases between them. Germline assignment: CDR1 MDHEN and CDR2 SYDVKM.

This sequence joins TRBV4-1 and TRBJ2-4; maybe TRBD2 (7 bases). The germline V and J ends were trimmed by 2 bases and 0 bases, with 14 bases remaining between them. The CDR3 loop spans 17 amino acids. Germline V CDR1 and CDR2: MGHRA, YSYEKL. CDR3 coding DNA: TGCGCCAGCAGCCAAACGGGGGGCCCCCTAGCCAAAAACATTCAGTACTTC. Translated: CASSQTGGPLAKNIQYF.

The chain carries TRBV5-5 and TRBJ2-1, with TRBD2 as a possible D gene (5 bases). This CDR3 has 13 residues. V lost 4 bases and J 3 bases, leaving 8 bases between the germline ends. Germline V gene lookup returns CDR1 SGHKS and CDR2 YYEKEE (reference sequence). The CDR3 spells CASSDGNYNEQFF. CDR3 DNA: TGTGCCAGCAGCGACGGGAACTACAATGAGCAGTTCTTC.

This chain joins TRBV7-2 and TRBJ2-2; unclear D gene. The germline gives CDR1 SGHTA, CDR2 FQGNSA. The CDR3 has 11 amino acids. Deletions cut 5 bases from V and 8 bases from J, with 6 bases between. Here the CDR3 reads CASSPRGELFF. As DNA, the CDR3 is TGTGCCAGCAGCCCGAGGGGGGAGCTGTTTTTT.

The rearrangement uses TRBV27 and TRBJ1-6, with TRBD1 identical over 7 bases. This CDR3 has 16 residues. The V gene end was trimmed by 6 bases and the J gene end by 3 bases; junction bases not matched to a gene: 8. Germline V gene sequence: CDR1 MNHEY, CDR2 SMNVEV (reference sequence). The CDR3 coding sequence is TGTGCCAGCAGCCTCGAGGGGGCCCACTATAATTCACCCCTCCACTTT. This codes for CASSLEGAHYNSPLHF.